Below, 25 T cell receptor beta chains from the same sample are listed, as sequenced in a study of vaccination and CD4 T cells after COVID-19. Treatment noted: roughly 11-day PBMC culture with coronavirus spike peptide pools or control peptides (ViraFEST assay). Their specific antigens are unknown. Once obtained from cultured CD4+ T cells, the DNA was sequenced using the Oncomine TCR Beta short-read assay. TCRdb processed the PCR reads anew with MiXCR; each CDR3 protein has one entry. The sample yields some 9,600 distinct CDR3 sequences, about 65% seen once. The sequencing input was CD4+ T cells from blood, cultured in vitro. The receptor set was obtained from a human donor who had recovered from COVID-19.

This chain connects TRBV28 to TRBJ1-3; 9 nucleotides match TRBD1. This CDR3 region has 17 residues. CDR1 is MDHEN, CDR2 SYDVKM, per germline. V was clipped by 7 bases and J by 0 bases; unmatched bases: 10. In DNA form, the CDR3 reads TGTGCCAGCACTTCTGGGGGGACAGGGAGCTCTGGAAACACCATATATTTT. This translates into CASTSGGTGSSGNTIYF.

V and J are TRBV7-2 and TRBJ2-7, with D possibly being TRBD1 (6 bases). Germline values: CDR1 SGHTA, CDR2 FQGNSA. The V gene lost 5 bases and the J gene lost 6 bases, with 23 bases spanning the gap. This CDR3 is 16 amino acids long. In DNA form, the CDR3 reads TGTGCCAGCAGCCAGGGGTATGGGGCTAGGGAAGTCGAGCAGTACTTC. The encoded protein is CASSQGYGAREVEQYF.

The CDR3 loop is CATSPRTGQYEQYF. The CDR3 nucleotides read TGTGCCACCAGCCCGAGAACGGGACAGTACGAGCAGTACTTC. V and J are TRBV15 and TRBJ2-7; 7 bases align to TRBD1. Germline V gene sequence: CDR1 LNHNV, CDR2 YYDKDF (reference sequence). Unmatched junction bases numbered 8, after V lost 5 bases and J lost 4 bases. The CDR3 is made up of 14 amino acids. The entire variable domain, with the rest obtained from reference TRBV15 and TRBJ2-7, is as follows: DAMVIQNPRYQVTQFGKPVTLSCSQTLNHNVMYWYQQKSSQAPKLLFHYYDKDFNNEADTPDNFQSRRPNTSFCFLDIRSPGLGDTAMYLCATSPRTGQYEQYFGPGTRLTVT.

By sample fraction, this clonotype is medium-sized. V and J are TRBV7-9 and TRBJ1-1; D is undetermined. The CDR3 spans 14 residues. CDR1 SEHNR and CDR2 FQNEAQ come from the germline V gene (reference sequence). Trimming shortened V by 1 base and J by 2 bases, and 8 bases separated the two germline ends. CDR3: CASSLEQLNTEAFF. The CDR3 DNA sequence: TGTGCCAGCAGCTTAGAACAGCTAAACACTGAAGCTTTCTTT.

Here the CDR3 DNA reads TGTGCCAGCAGCCTACCAGGGGGGAACATTCAGTACTTC. Translated: CASSLPGGNIQYF. This chain uses TRBV7-2 with TRBJ2-4; D might be TRBD1 (7 bases). The germline CDR1 and CDR2 sequences are SGHTA and FQGNSA. This CDR3 is 13 amino acids long. The V end was cut by 5 bases, the J end by 7 bases, with 12 bases between.

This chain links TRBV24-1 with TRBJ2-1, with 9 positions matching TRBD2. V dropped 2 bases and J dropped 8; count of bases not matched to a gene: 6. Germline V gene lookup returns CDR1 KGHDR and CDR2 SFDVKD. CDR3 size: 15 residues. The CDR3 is CATSDSGLAGHEQFF. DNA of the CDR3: TGTGCCACCAGTGATTCGGGACTAGCAGGTCATGAGCAGTTCTTC.

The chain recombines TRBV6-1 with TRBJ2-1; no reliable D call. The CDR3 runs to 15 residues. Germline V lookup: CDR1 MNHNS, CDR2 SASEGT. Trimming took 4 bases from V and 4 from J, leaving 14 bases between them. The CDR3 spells CASSVELGEYNEQFF. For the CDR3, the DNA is TGTGCCAGCAGTGTTGAGCTAGGAGAATACAATGAGCAGTTCTTC.

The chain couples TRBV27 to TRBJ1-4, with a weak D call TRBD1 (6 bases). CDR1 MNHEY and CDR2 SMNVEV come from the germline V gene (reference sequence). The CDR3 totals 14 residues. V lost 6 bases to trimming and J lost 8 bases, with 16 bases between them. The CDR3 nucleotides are TGTGCCAGCAGCTTACAGGGATTGGGGGAAAAACTGTTTTTT. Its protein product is CASSLQGLGEKLFF.

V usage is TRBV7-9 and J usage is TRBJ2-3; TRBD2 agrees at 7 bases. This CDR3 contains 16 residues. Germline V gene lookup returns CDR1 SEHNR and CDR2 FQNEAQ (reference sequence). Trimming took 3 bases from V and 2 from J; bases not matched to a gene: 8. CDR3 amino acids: CASSLLAEPFTDTQYF. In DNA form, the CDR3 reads TGTGCCAGCAGCTTGCTAGCGGAGCCATTCACAGATACGCAGTATTTT.

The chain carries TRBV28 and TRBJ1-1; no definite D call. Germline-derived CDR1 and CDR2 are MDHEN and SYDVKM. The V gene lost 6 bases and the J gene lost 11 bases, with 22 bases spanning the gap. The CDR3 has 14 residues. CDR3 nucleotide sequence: TGTGCCAGCAGCGACTCCTTGTGGGCGAAGAATGCTTTCTTT. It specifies CASSDSLWAKNAFF.

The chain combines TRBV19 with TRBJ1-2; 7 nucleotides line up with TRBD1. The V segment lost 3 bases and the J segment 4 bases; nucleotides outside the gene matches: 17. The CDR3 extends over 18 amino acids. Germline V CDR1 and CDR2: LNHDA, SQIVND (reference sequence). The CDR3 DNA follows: TGTGCCAGTAGTATGAAAGGGCCACAGGGGAGGACCTCCTATGGCTACACCTTC. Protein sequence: CASSMKGPQGRTSYGYTF.

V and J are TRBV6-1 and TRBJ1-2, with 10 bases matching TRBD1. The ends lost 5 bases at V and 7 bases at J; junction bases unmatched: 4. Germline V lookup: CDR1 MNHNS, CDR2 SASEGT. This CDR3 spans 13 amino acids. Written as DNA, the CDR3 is TGTGCCAGCAGTCCAGGGACAGGGGTTGGCTACACCTTC. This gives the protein CASSPGTGVGYTF.

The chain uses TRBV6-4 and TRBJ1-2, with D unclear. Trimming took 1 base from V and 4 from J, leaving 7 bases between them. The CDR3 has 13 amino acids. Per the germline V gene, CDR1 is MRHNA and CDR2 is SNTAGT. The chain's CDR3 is CASSDYAGYGYTF. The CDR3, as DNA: TGTGCCAGCAGTGACTACGCAGGCTATGGCTACACCTTC.

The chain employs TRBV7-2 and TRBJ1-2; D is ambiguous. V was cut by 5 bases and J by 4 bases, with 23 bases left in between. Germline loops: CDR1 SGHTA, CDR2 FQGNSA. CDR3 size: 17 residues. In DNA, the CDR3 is TGTGCCAGCAGCCCCTCCAGGTTGGGCGCCCCAATCTATGGCTACACCTTC. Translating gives CASSPSRLGAPIYGYTF.

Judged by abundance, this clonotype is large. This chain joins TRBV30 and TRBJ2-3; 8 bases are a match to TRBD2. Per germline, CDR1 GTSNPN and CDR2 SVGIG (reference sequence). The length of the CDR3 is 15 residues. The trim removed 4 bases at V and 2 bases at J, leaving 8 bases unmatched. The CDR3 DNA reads TGTGCCTGGACGCGCCTAGCGGGCTCCACAGATACGCAGTATTTT. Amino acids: CAWTRLAGSTDTQYF.

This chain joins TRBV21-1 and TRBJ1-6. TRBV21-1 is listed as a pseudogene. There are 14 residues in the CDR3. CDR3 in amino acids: CASTAGGDDSPLHF. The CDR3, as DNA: TGTGCCAGCACCGCGGGGGGGGACGATTCACCCCTCCACTTT.

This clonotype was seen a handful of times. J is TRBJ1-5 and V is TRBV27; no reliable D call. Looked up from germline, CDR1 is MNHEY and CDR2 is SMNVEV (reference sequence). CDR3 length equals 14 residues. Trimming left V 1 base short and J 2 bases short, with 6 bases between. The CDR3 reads CASSLLGGNQPQHF. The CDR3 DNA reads TGTGCCAGCAGTTTATTAGGTGGCAATCAGCCCCAGCATTTT.

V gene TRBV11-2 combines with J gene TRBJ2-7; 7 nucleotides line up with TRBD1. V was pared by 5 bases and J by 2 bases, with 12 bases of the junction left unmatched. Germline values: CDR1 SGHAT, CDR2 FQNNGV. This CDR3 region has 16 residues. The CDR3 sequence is CASSRPGQAGAYEQYF. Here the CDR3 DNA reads TGTGCCAGCAGCCGCCCAGGACAGGCTGGGGCCTACGAGCAGTACTTC.

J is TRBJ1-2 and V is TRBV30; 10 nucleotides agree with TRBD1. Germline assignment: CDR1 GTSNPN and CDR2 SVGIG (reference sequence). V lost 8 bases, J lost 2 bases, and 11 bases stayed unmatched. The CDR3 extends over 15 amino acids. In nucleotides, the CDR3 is TGTGCCCGCAAGCTCCCGGGACAGGGGAACTATGGCTACACCTTC. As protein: CARKLPGQGNYGYTF.

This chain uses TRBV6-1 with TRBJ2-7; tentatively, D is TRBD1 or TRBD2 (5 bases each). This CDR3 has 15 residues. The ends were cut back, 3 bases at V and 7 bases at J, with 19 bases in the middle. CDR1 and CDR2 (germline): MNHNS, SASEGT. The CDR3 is CASSDSGLVEGEQYF. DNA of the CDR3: TGTGCCAGCAGTGATTCGGGTCTAGTCGAGGGGGAGCAGTACTTC.

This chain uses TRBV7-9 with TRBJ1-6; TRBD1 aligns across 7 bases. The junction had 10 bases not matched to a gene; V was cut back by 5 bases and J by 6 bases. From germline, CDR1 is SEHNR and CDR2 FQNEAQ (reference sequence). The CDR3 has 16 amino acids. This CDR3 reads CASSETRGGGNSPLHF. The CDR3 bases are TGTGCCAGCAGCGAAACCAGGGGGGGTGGTAATTCACCCCTCCACTTT. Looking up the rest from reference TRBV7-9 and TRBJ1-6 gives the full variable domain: DTGVSQNPRHKITKRGQNVTFRCDPISEHNRLYWYRQTLGQGPEFLTYFQNEAQLEKSRLLSDRFSAERPKGSFSTLEIQRTEQGDSAMYLCASSETRGGGNSPLHFGNGTRLTVT.

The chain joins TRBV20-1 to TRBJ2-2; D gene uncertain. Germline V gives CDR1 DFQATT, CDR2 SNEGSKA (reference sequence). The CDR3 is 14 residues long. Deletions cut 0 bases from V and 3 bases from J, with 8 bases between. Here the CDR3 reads CSAREERHTGELFF. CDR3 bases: TGCAGTGCTAGAGAGGAGAGACACACCGGGGAGCTGTTTTTT.

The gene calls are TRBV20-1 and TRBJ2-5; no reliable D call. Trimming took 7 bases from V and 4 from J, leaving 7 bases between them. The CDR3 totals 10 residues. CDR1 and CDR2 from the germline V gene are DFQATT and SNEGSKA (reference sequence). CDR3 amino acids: CSVGRETQYF. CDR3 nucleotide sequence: TGCAGTGTTGGCAGAGAGACCCAGTACTTC.

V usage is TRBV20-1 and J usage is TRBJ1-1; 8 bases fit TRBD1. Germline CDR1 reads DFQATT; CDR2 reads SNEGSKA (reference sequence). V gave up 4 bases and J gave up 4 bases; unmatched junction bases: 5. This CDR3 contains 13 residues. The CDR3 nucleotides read TGCAGTGCTACGTATACAGGGGGCACTGAAGCTTTCTTT. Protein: CSATYTGGTEAFF.

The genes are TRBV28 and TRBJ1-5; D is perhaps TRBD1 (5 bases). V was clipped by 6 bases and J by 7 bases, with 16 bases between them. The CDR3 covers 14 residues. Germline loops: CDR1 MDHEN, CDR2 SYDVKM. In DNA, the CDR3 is TGTGCCAGCAGCAGGGACGTGACCGGGCAGCCCCAGCATTTT. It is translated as CASSRDVTGQPQHF.